The clone carrying this T cell receptor beta chain was seen just once. This sample was included in a study of blood T cell repertoires in COVID-19. Across the whole study: The cDNA or gDNA used as material had been derived from T cells, B-cell-depleted T cells, or PBMCs.

The data were produced by immunoSEQ multiplex PCR, yet TCRdb's version contains in-frame clones alone and is incomplete. The sample lists 120,000 or so clones, more than 75% occurring once. Trimming removed 0 bases from V and 4 bases from J, with 6 bases in between. The CDR3 is 12 residues long. CDR1 and CDR2 (germline): SQVTM, ANQGSEA. Specimen: peripheral blood. This sequence was found in a man aged 55 to 70 with acute or convalescent COVID-19. V usage is TRBV29-1 and J usage is TRBJ1-2; D gene ambiguous. The CDR3 sequence: CSVEEEIYGYTF. CDR3 bases: TGCAGCGTTGAAGAGGAGATCTATGGCTACACCTTC.